Included here is one TCR beta chain sequence, with context. The antigen is not known. The sample belongs to a study of blood T cells in healthy people across ages. The use of a sample-barcoded 5' primer and a J-beta primer mix characterized a second PCR of about 7 to 12 cycles. A tag from a template-switch adaptor with 12 random nucleotides marked each cDNA molecule. A single record per CDR3 protein comes from TCRdb applying MiXCR to the 5' RACE reads. The profile shows approximately 770,000 distinct CDR3 sequences, roughly 60% of them singletons. The study, taken as a whole, reports: Estimated diversity that came from one million T cells was considered an underestimate. The study found TCR beta diversity correlated strongly with naive T cell percentage.

Individuals who donated were healthy Caucasians from Russia aged roughly 6 to 90. The CDR3 consists of 12 residues. CDR1 SGHNT and CDR2 YYREEE come from the germline V gene (reference sequence). This sequence originates from a man aged 25 to 45 in good health. The material sequenced was blood. This rearrangement joins TRBV5-4 to TRBJ2-2, with a tentative D call TRBD1 (6 bases). The CDR3 is CGWTVHTGELFF. CDR3 nucleotide sequence: TGTGGGTGGACAGTACACACCGGGGAGCTGTTTTTT. Full variable domain (rest looked up from reference TRBV5-4 and TRBJ2-2): ETGVTQSPTHLIKTRGQQVTLRCSSQSGHNTVSWYQQALGQGPQFIFQYYREEENGRGNFPPRFSGLQFPNYSSELNVNALELDDSALYLCGWTVHTGELFFGEGSRLTVL.